This is a list of T cell receptor beta chains from one sample in a study of OX40 agonist ivuxolimab in advanced cancers. The table came from immunoSEQ multiplex PCR; TCRdb's copy has only in-frame clones and leaves some out. The table records 26,000 or so clones, 65% to 85% of them present only once. The sequencing here drew on CD4+ or CD8+ T cells sorted from blood, taken in a trial of the OX40 agonist ivuxolimab. The receptors shown here come from an adult with an advanced solid tumor such as melanoma, head and neck, liver or kidney cancer. Both conserved end residues are part of each CDR3. The D gene is left open where the match is weak. A row's size may be missing; if present it is once, few, many or a size class.

j_call d_call clone_size v_call cdr3_nt cdr3_aa
TRBJ2-1 - - TRBV27 TGTGCCAGCAGTCCCAGCCTCCCCAACTACAATGAGCAGTTCTTC CASSPSLPNYNEQFF
TRBJ1-1 - - TRBV29-1 TGCAGCGTTGAGACATCTAACACTGAAGCTTTCTTT CSVETSNTEAFF
TRBJ1-1 - few TRBV2 TGTGCCAGCAGTGCTATAAGTGAATTGAACACTGAAGCTTTCTTT CASSAISELNTEAFF
TRBJ2-7 TRBD1 - TRBV30 TGTGCCTGGAACAGGGGGGACTCCTACGAGCAGTACTTC CAWNRGDSYEQYF
TRBJ1-2 TRBD1 few TRBV10-3 TGTGCCACTCACGACAGGGGGCAAAGGCAATCTAACTATGGCTACACCTTC CATHDRGQRQSNYGYTF
TRBJ1-4 - - TRBV30 TGTGCCTGGAGTTCATGGAGTGGGGAAAAACTGTTTTTT CAWSSWSGEKLFF
TRBJ2-5 TRBD2 - TRBV5-1 TGCGCCAGCAGCTTGAACCTAGCGGTCCAAGAGACCCAGTACTTC CASSLNLAVQETQYF
TRBJ2-2 TRBD1 - TRBV27 TGTGCCAGCAGTTTTGGACAGGGGACGAGCGGGGAGCTGTTTTTT CASSFGQGTSGELFF
TRBJ2-3 - - TRBV19 TGTGCCAGTAGTATAGGGGCAACAGATACGCAGTATTTT CASSIGATDTQYF
TRBJ2-7 - - TRBV7-7 TGTGCTAGCAGCCCCGGGGTCGCCTACGAGCAGTACTTC CASSPGVAYEQYF
TRBJ1-4 - once TRBV6-5 TGTGCCAGCAGTTACGACAGAGCAACTAATGAAAAACTGTTTTTT CASSYDRATNEKLFF
TRBJ1-6 - once TRBV5-4 TGTGCCAGCAGCTTGGACTCCTACGGTAATTCACCCCTCCACTTT CASSLDSYGNSPLHF
TRBJ1-1 - - TRBV7-9 TGTGCCAGCAGCTTAATATTGGAGGCAGACACTGAAGCTTTCTTT CASSLILEADTEAFF
TRBJ2-7 - - TRBV21-1 TGTGCCAGCAGCACCGTATCCTACGAGCAGTACTTC CASSTVSYEQYF
TRBJ2-3 TRBD2 - TRBV6-1 TGTGCCAGCAGTGAAGGTCCAGCGGGAGGGCCCTCGGATACGCAGTATTTT CASSEGPAGGPSDTQYF
TRBJ1-1 - once TRBV7-2 TGTGCCAGCAGCTTAGATGGGTTGAACACTGAAGCTTTCTTT CASSLDGLNTEAFF
TRBJ2-7 TRBD2 few TRBV11-3 TGTGCCAGCAGCTCATCCCATGGAAACGGGAGGCCTCCCTACGAGCAGTACTTC CASSSSHGNGRPPYEQYF
TRBJ1-4 - - TRBV6-5 TGTGCCAGCAGTTATAACTTACCCGCGGGGCGTGAAAAACTGTTTTTT CASSYNLPAGREKLFF
TRBJ1-5 - - TRBV2 TGTGCCAGCAGTGAATCTAGGGAAAGCAATCAGCCCCAGCATTTT CASSESRESNQPQHF
TRBJ1-2 - - TRBV9 TGTGCCAGCAGCCCTAGACTGGGTGTAGGGTATGGCTACACCTTC CASSPRLGVGYGYTF
TRBJ1-2 - - TRBV6-1 TGTGCCGGATATGGCTACACCTTC CAGYGYTF
TRBJ2-5 TRBD2 - TRBV9 TGTGCCAGCAGCGTAGAGGAGGGAGGGCCCGACGAGACCCAGTACTTC CASSVEEGGPDETQYF
TRBJ1-4 - - TRBV4-3 TGCGCCAGCAGCCAAGATCCTTCAGGGGCAGGTCAAAAACTGTTTTTT CASSQDPSGAGQKLFF
TRBJ1-5 - - TRBV6-1 TGTGCCAGCAGCTTACGGGGTTCCAGCAATCAGCCCCAGCATTTT CASSLRGSSNQPQHF
TRBJ2-7 - - TRBV2 TGTGCCAGCAGTGAAGCGTATGCCTACGAGCAGTACTTC CASSEAYAYEQYF
TRBJ1-3 TRBD1 - TRBV2 TGTGCCAGCAGTTATACGACAGGGCCTGGAAACACCATATATTTT CASSYTTGPGNTIYF
TRBJ2-7 - - TRBV10-2 TGCGCCAGCAGTGAGTTCCGGTTCCCGTCCTACGAGCAGTACTTC CASSEFRFPSYEQYF
TRBJ2-7 TRBD1 many TRBV4-1 TGCGCCAGCAGCCAAGATCTTTGGGACAGAAACAACGAGCAGTACTTC CASSQDLWDRNNEQYF